The 27 T cell receptor beta chains given below trace back to one sample, sequenced in a study of tumor-infiltrating lymphocytes in localized non-small cell lung cancer (dated by TCRdb to the early 2020s). Library preparation was by the immunoSEQ multiplex PCR assay. Not all clones reach the TCRdb copy of this immuneACCESS table, which keeps in-frame sequences only. Checked studies attribute under half of the gap to unresolved V genes and leave the rest unexplained. This sample gives 6,500 to 7,000 clones in total; over 65% of them show up just once. The ten top clones hold 15% to 20% of the sample. The specimen sequenced was uninvolved lung tissue not adjacent to the tumor. The receptors come from a human donor with non-small cell lung cancer.

The chain employs TRBV29-1 and TRBJ2-7, with D tentatively TRBD2 (5 bases). This CDR3 comprises 11 residues. The ends were cut back, 7 bases at V and 1 base at J, with 8 bases in the middle. Germline-derived CDR1 and CDR2 are SQVTM and ANQGSEA. CDR3 nucleotide sequence: TGCAGCGCGGGGTCTTCCTACGAGCAGTACTTC. The encoded protein is CSAGSSYEQYF.

This clone was counted a few times. This chain uses TRBV30 with TRBJ2-3; D is ambiguous. The germline V and J ends were trimmed by 2 bases and 1 base, with 10 bases remaining between them. The CDR3 contains 14 residues. Per germline, CDR1 GTSNPN and CDR2 SVGIG (reference sequence). This CDR3 is CAWSLGSGTDTQYF. The DNA for the CDR3 is TGTGCCTGGAGTCTCGGATCGGGCACAGATACGCAGTATTTT.

Here the CDR3 reads CASSPGLAGRTDTQYF. The CDR3 region has the DNA TGTGCCAGCAGCCCAGGACTAGCGGGGCGCACAGATACGCAGTATTTT. The J gene is TRBJ2-3, the V gene TRBV7-2; 12 bases agree with TRBD2. The trim removed 5 bases at V and 1 base at J, leaving 4 bases unmatched. From germline, CDR1 is SGHTA and CDR2 FQGNSA. This CDR3 is built from 16 residues.

The rearrangement joins TRBV30 to TRBJ1-1; D unresolved. In germline, CDR1 is GTSNPN, CDR2 SVGIG (reference sequence). Trimming removed 0 bases from V and 5 bases from J, with 10 bases in between. The CDR3 runs 13 residues. Here the CDR3 reads CAWSVKAGTEAFF. The CDR3 nucleotides are TGTGCCTGGAGTGTAAAGGCAGGTACTGAAGCTTTCTTT.

This sequence joins TRBV7-2 and TRBJ2-7, with 7 positions matching TRBD2. The germline V gene encodes CDR1 SGHTA and CDR2 FQGNSA. The CDR3 runs to 16 residues. Losses at the gene ends were 5 bases for V and 6 bases for J; bases not matched to a gene: 16. In DNA, the CDR3 is TGTGCCAGCAGCCCCCCGGGGCTAGCGGACCGGCGCGAGCAGTACTTC. Translation gives CASSPPGLADRREQYF.

This clone is a singleton in its sample. The chain combines TRBV6-5 with TRBJ2-1; no clear D. The V end lost 7 bases, the J end lost 4 bases, and 14 bases lay between the germline ends. Germline V CDR1 and CDR2: MNHEY, SVGAGI. This CDR3 spans 14 amino acids. The CDR3 nucleotides read TGTGCCAGCACCTCCCTCGGCAGTTACAATGAGCAGTTCTTC. It codes for CASTSLGSYNEQFF.

This clone was recorded once. The rearrangement uses TRBV5-4 and TRBJ2-7; 7 nucleotides match TRBD1. The germline V gene encodes CDR1 SGHNT and CDR2 YYREEE (reference sequence). The trim removed 4 bases at V and 3 bases at J, leaving 7 bases unmatched. This CDR3 region has 14 residues. The CDR3 region is CASSQDGQDYEQYF. The CDR3 coding sequence is TGTGCCAGCAGCCAGGATGGACAGGACTACGAGCAGTACTTC. The variable domain in full, completed from reference TRBV5-4 and TRBJ2-7, reads ETGVTQSPTHLIKTRGQQVTLRCSSQSGHNTVSWYQQALGQGPQFIFQYYREEENGRGNFPPRFSGLQFPNYSSELNVNALELDDSALYLCASSQDGQDYEQYFGPGTRLTVT.

This clone occurred a few times. The chain couples TRBV6-6 to TRBJ2-5; 9 positions agree with TRBD2. The CDR3 extends over 15 amino acids. Germline V CDR1 and CDR2: MNHNY, SVGAGI (reference sequence). The trim removed 2 bases at V and 5 bases at J, leaving 6 bases unmatched. This CDR3 reads CASSYARTSAETQYF. CDR3 nucleotides: TGTGCCAGCAGTTACGCTAGGACTAGCGCGGAGACCCAGTACTTC.

The chain employs TRBV5-4 and TRBJ2-1, with no clear D. Trimming shortened V by 3 bases and J by 5 bases, and 9 bases separated the two germline ends. This CDR3 region has 13 residues. Germline CDR1 SGHNT, CDR2 YYREEE (reference sequence). The CDR3 DNA follows: TGTGCCAGCAGCTCCAGAACCAACAATGAGCAGTTCTTC. Its translation is CASSSRTNNEQFF.

The count of this clone is one. CDR3 in amino acids: CASSPSTGNQPQHF. Here the CDR3 DNA reads TGTGCCAGCAGCCCCTCGACAGGCAATCAGCCCCAGCATTTT. The chain uses TRBV7-8 and TRBJ1-5; possibly TRBD1 for D (5 bases). This CDR3 contains 14 residues. Germline V gene lookup returns CDR1 SGHVS and CDR2 FQNEAQ. With 5 bases removed from V and 2 bases from J, the gap between germline ends came to 10 bases.

The rearrangement joins TRBV14 to TRBJ2-1; 8 bases align to TRBD2. Germline V gene sequence: CDR1 SGHDN, CDR2 FVKESK. The CDR3 contains 16 residues. After removal of 4 bases from V and 4 bases from J, the junction contained 9 bases not matched to a gene. CDR3 amino acids: CASSRLSGGLYNEQFF. CDR3 bases: TGTGCCAGCAGCCGCTTAAGCGGGGGACTTTACAATGAGCAGTTCTTC.

This chain uses TRBV19 with TRBJ2-2; D is perhaps TRBD2 (5 bases). Germline lookup yields CDR1 LNHDA and CDR2 SQIVND (reference sequence). V was cut by 6 bases and J by 4 bases, with 18 bases left in between. The CDR3 runs 16 residues. The CDR3 protein is CASRGGVTGSTGELFF. CDR3 nucleotides: TGTGCCAGTAGGGGTGGGGTAACGGGATCCACCGGGGAGCTGTTTTTT.

The chain couples TRBV15 to TRBJ2-5; D unclear. The CDR3 is made up of 13 amino acids. CDR1 is LNHNV, CDR2 YYDKDF, per germline (reference sequence). Trimming shortened V by 7 bases and J by 1 base, and 10 bases separated the two germline ends. Here the CDR3 DNA reads TGTGCCACCACCACGACATTCCAAGAGACCCAGTACTTC. It yields the protein CATTTTFQETQYF.

The table lists this clone with a count of one. This rearrangement joins TRBV7-9 to TRBJ2-1; D is perhaps TRBD2 (5 bases). Germline lookup yields CDR1 SEHNR and CDR2 FQNEAQ (reference sequence). Trimming pared 3 bases from V and 5 bases from J, leaving 11 bases between. This CDR3 contains 14 residues. CDR3 sequence: CASSFWGADNEQFF. Here the CDR3 DNA reads TGTGCCAGCAGCTTTTGGGGAGCTGACAATGAGCAGTTCTTC.

The CDR3 is CASYSGTGANVLTF. In DNA, the CDR3 is TGCGCCAGCTACTCGGGAACTGGGGCCAACGTCCTGACTTTC. The gene calls are TRBV5-1 and TRBJ2-6; TRBD2 is a possible D gene (5 bases). This CDR3 is 14 amino acids long. The ends were cut back, 7 bases at V and 2 bases at J, with 10 bases in the middle. Germline lookup yields CDR1 SGHRS and CDR2 YFSETQ.

V usage is TRBV19 and J usage is TRBJ2-3, with D perhaps assigned TRBD1 or TRBD2 (5 bases each). CDR1 is LNHDA, CDR2 SQIVND, per germline (reference sequence). This CDR3 spans 15 amino acids. The ends were cut back, 3 bases at V and 2 bases at J, with 12 bases in the middle. CDR3 amino acids: CASSIGPGPTDTQYF. The CDR3 DNA sequence: TGTGCCAGTAGTATCGGCCCGGGACCCACAGATACGCAGTATTTT.

This sequence joins TRBV7-6 and TRBJ2-7; 8 positions match TRBD1. V was clipped by 3 bases and J by 1 base; unmatched bases: 2. CDR1 SGHVS and CDR2 FNYEAQ come from the germline V gene. CDR3 length: 14 residues. Written as DNA, the CDR3 is TGTGCCAGCAGCTTGACAGGGGTATCCTACGAGCAGTACTTC. It encodes CASSLTGVSYEQYF.

The chain employs TRBV18 and TRBJ2-7; 8 nucleotides line up with TRBD1. Germline loops: CDR1 KGHSH, CDR2 LQKENI. After removal of 4 bases from V and 2 bases from J, the junction contained 7 bases not matched to a gene. CDR3 length: 15 residues. CDR3 protein: CASSLNRGVAYEQYF. In DNA form, the CDR3 reads TGTGCCAGCTCACTTAACAGGGGGGTGGCCTACGAGCAGTACTTC.

This sequence joins TRBV6-5 and TRBJ2-7; possibly TRBD1 or TRBD2 for D (6 bases each). The CDR3 is made up of 14 amino acids. V lost 4 bases and J 5 bases, leaving 15 bases between the germline ends. Per the germline V gene, CDR1 is MNHEY and CDR2 is SVGAGI. The CDR3 is CASSWRGRGNEQYF. The CDR3 DNA reads TGTGCCAGCAGTTGGAGGGGCAGGGGAAACGAGCAGTACTTC.

Here the CDR3 reads CASSIRLGLAGVTDTQYF. The CDR3 DNA reads TGTGCCAGTAGTATCAGATTGGGACTAGCGGGGGTTACAGATACGCAGTATTTT. The rearrangement uses TRBV19 and TRBJ2-3, with 14 bases lining up with TRBD2. V was pared by 3 bases and J by 3 bases, with 8 bases of the junction left unmatched. This CDR3 region has 18 residues. CDR1 is LNHDA and CDR2 is SQIVND in the germline V gene (reference sequence).

The chain has TRBV6-5 and TRBJ1-2; a possible D gene is TRBD1 (5 bases). Germline V CDR1 and CDR2: MNHEY, SVGAGI. Trimming took off 0 bases at V and 4 bases at J, with 12 bases between the two ends. The CDR3 spans 15 residues. The chain's CDR3 is CASSYSRGWGYGYTF. CDR3 nucleotide sequence: TGTGCCAGCAGTTACTCCCGGGGGTGGGGCTATGGCTACACCTTC.

V and J are TRBV7-2 and TRBJ2-1, with TRBD2 as a possible D gene (5 bases). This CDR3 contains 15 residues. The germline gives CDR1 SGHTA, CDR2 FQGNSA. Trimming cost V 1 base and J 2 bases, with 9 bases left between them. CDR3 residues: CASSLELGTYNEQFF. CDR3 in DNA: TGTGCCAGCAGCTTAGAACTCGGGACCTACAATGAGCAGTTCTTC. Drawing the rest from reference TRBV7-2 and TRBJ2-1, the complete variable domain is GAGVSQSPSNKVTEKGKDVELRCDPISGHTALYWYRQSLGQGLEFLIYFQGNSAPDKSGLPSDRFSAERTGGSVSTLTIQRTQQEDSAVYLCASSLELGTYNEQFFGPGTRLTVL.

The rearrangement links TRBV19 to TRBJ2-1, with TRBD1 matching 8 bases. The CDR3 loop spans 18 amino acids. Germline V lookup: CDR1 LNHDA, CDR2 SQIVND (reference sequence). The ends lost 0 bases at V and 1 base at J; junction bases unmatched: 8. The chain's CDR3 is CASSIERGQGSSYNEQFF. CDR3 coding DNA: TGTGCCAGTAGTATAGAGCGCGGACAGGGATCTTCCTACAATGAGCAGTTCTTC.

This clone appeared a few times. The chain couples TRBV29-1 to TRBJ2-1; 9 bases match TRBD2. This CDR3 has 16 amino acids. Germline assignment: CDR1 SQVTM and CDR2 ANQGSEA. Unmatched junction bases numbered 12, after V lost 8 bases and J lost 1 base. The CDR3 region is CSLRGSSGTSYNEQFF. The CDR3 nucleotides are TGCAGCCTCCGTGGCTCTAGCGGGACATCCTACAATGAGCAGTTCTTC.

The J gene is TRBJ2-5, the V gene TRBV2; D might be TRBD2 (6 bases). Between the trimmed V and J ends, which lost 6 bases and 2 bases, there was a span of 7 bases. CDR3 size: 12 residues. Germline CDR1 reads SNHLY; CDR2 reads FYNNEI. CDR3 nucleotide sequence: TGTGCCAGCAGGGGGGGACAAGAGACCCAGTACTTC. Its protein product is CASRGGQETQYF.

The chain recombines TRBV7-6 with TRBJ2-3; TRBD2 matches 9 bases. Trimming removed 1 base from V and 1 base from J; junction bases left unmatched: 3. Germline loops: CDR1 SGHVS, CDR2 FNYEAQ. This CDR3 has 16 amino acids. CDR3 bases: TGTGCCAGCAGCTTAGGAGTAGCGGGGGGCACAGATACGCAGTATTTT. It specifies CASSLGVAGGTDTQYF.

This clone showed up just once. The chain is built from TRBV5-1 and TRBJ2-7; the match to TRBD1 covers 7 bases. This CDR3 is built from 15 residues. The germline gives CDR1 SGHRS, CDR2 YFSETQ. Trimming at V came to 4 bases and at J to 5 bases, leaving 12 bases not matched to a gene. The CDR3 region has the DNA TGCGCCAGCAGCCCTAACCCGACAGGGCACCACGAGCAGTACTTC. Residues: CASSPNPTGHHEQYF.